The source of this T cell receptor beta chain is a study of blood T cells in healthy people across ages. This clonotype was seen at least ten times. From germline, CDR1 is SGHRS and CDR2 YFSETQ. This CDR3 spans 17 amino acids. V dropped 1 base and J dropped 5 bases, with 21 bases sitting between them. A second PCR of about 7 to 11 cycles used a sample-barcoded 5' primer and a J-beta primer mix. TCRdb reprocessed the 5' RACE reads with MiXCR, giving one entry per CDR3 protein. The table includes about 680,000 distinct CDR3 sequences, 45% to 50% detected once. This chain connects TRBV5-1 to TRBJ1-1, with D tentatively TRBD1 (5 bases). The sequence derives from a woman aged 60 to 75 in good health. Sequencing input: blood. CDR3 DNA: TGCGCCAGCAGCTTGCACAGTCTTAGGGACTTATTGACTGAAGCTTTCTTT. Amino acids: CASSLHSLRDLLTEAFF.